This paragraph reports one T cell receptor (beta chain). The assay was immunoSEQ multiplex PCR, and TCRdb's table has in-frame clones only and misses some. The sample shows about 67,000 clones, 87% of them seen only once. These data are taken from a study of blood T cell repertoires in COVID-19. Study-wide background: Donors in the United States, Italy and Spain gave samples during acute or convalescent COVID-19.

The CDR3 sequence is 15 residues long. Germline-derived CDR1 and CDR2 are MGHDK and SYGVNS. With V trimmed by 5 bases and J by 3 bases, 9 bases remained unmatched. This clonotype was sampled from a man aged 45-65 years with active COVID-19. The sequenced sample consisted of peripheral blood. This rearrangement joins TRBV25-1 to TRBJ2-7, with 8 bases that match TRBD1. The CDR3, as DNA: TGTGCCAGCAGTCCCCGATACAGGGGGGACTACGAGCAGTACTTC. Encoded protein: CASSPRYRGDYEQYF.